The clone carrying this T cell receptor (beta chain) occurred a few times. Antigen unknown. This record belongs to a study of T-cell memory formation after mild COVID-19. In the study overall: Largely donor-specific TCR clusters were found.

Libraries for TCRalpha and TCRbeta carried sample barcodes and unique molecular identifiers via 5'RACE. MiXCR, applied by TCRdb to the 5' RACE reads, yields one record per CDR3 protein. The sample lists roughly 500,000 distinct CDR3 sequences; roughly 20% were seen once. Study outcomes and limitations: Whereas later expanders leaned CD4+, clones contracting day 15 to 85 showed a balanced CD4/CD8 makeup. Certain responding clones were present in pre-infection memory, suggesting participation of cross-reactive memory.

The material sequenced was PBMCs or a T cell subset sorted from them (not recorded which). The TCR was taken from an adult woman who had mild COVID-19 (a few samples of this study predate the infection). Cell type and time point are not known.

The CDR3 DNA follows: TGCAGTGCTAGGTTCGGGACAGGGAATACCCAGTACTTC. This codes for CSARFGTGNTQYF. The rearrangement joins TRBV20-1 to TRBJ2-5, with 9 bases fitting TRBD1. After removal of 3 bases from V and 8 bases from J, the junction contained 7 bases not matched to a gene. This CDR3 region has 13 residues. Germline-derived CDR1 and CDR2 are DFQATT and SNEGSKA (reference sequence).